Following are 14 T cell receptor beta chains from one sample sequenced in a study of CD8+ T cells in alopecia areata. RNA extraction and reverse transcription yielded cDNA as sequencing template. This table comes from immunoSEQ multiplex PCR, and its TCRdb copy is limited to in-frame clones, with some not included. The sample includes about 140,000 clones, around 83% seen only once; the top ten take roughly 13%. Regarding treatment: oral pan-JAK inhibitor, 5-10 mg twice daily. The sequences come from CD8+ T cells sorted from blood, collected at week 4, from a patient treated with tofacitinib. The receptors shown here come from a human donor with alopecia areata.

Turning to this clone: One junction end does not reproduce the germline sequence, and a read error may be involved. The J gene is TRBJ2-5, the V gene TRBV7-7; 10 nucleotides match TRBD2. Germline CDR1 SSHAT, CDR2 FNYEAQ (reference sequence). The CDR3 is 15 residues long. CDR3 in amino acids: CASSSRTSGQETQYF. Here the CDR3 DNA reads TGTGCTAGCAGCTCCCGGACTAGCGGACAAGAGACCCAGTACTTC.

V usage is TRBV30 and J usage is TRBJ2-7; TRBD1 agrees at 8 bases. Germline trimming cut 2 bases from V and 2 bases from J; bases unmatched to any gene: 17. CDR1 and CDR2 from the germline V gene are GTSNPN and SVGIG (reference sequence). The CDR3 loop spans 18 amino acids. CDR3 DNA: TGTGCCTGGAGTATCAGACAGGGGTTTTCGCGTTCCCCCTACGAGCAGTACTTC. Protein sequence: CAWSIRQGFSRSPYEQYF.

CDR3 coding DNA: TGTGCCAGCAGCCTACCCGACGGTCCCGGCACTGAAGCTTTCTTT. Translating it yields CASSLPDGPGTEAFF. V usage is TRBV9 and J usage is TRBJ1-1; no clear D. V was clipped by 4 bases and J by 4 bases, with 17 bases between them. The CDR3 is 15 amino acids. Germline CDR1 is SGDLS and CDR2 is YYNGEE.

The genes are TRBV7-9 and TRBJ2-2; no definite D call. Looked up from germline, CDR1 is SEHNR and CDR2 is FQNEAQ (reference sequence). CDR3 length equals 12 residues. With 5 bases removed from V and 3 bases from J, the gap between germline ends came to 4 bases. The CDR3 coding sequence is TGTGCCAGCAGCATTGACACCGGGGAGCTGTTTTTT. Amino acid sequence: CASSIDTGELFF. Using reference TRBV7-9 and TRBJ2-2 for the parts outside the CDR3, the full variable domain is DTGVSQNPRHKITKRGQNVTFRCDPISEHNRLYWYRQTLGQGPEFLTYFQNEAQLEKSRLLSDRFSAERPKGSFSTLEIQRTEQGDSAMYLCASSIDTGELFFGEGSRLTVL.

CDR3 coding DNA: TGTGCCAGCAGCGTAGGCGAGTGGGAGACCCAGTACTTC. Translated: CASSVGEWETQYF. This chain uses TRBV9 with TRBJ2-5; D is undetermined. The germline gives CDR1 SGDLS, CDR2 YYNGEE. V was trimmed by 0 bases and J by 5 bases, leaving 8 bases between them. CDR3 length: 13 residues.

This clone was seen once. The gene calls are TRBV4-1 and TRBJ2-5; TRBD2 aligns across 11 bases. Per germline, CDR1 MGHRA and CDR2 YSYEKL. V lost 0 bases to trimming and J lost 5 bases; unmatched junction nucleotides: 14. The CDR3 is made up of 19 amino acids. DNA for the CDR3: TGCGCCAGCAGCCAAGATCTGCGGCTAGCGGGAGGCCGGGGGGAGACCCAGTACTTC. Its protein is CASSQDLRLAGGRGETQYF.

This clone was observed a single time. This chain uses TRBV5-4 with TRBJ2-7, with D unresolved. The CDR3 is made up of 12 amino acids. Per germline, CDR1 SGHNT and CDR2 YYREEE (reference sequence). V gave up 4 bases and J gave up 1 base, with 6 bases separating them. The DNA of the CDR3 is TGTGCCAGCAGCCCCGGGTCCTACGAGCAGTACTTC. It yields the protein CASSPGSYEQYF.

The chain couples TRBV25-1 to TRBJ2-5, with 12 bases identical to TRBD2. The V and J ends lost 8 bases and 1 base, in that order; junction bases with no gene match: 8. CDR1 is MGHDK and CDR2 is SYGVNS in the germline V gene. The CDR3 runs to 16 residues. As DNA, the CDR3 is TGTGCCAGCTCCTCACTAGCGGGGGGCTTCCAAGAGACCCAGTACTTC. The encoded protein is CASSSLAGGFQETQYF.

This chain connects TRBV5-1 to TRBJ2-7; possibly TRBD2 for D (5 bases). V lost 1 base to trimming and J lost 6 bases, with 8 bases between them. The CDR3 has 12 amino acids. Germline CDR1 is SGHRS and CDR2 is YFSETQ. CDR3 nucleotides: TGCGCCAGCAGCTTGTTCGAGGGCGAGCAGTACTTC. Translating gives CASSLFEGEQYF.

The J gene is TRBJ1-1, the V gene TRBV7-8, with D unclear. The germline V and J ends were trimmed by 2 bases and 2 bases, with 9 bases remaining between them. Germline V CDR1 and CDR2: SGHVS, FQNEAQ. The CDR3 runs 14 residues. CDR3 sequence reads: CASSLRPLNTEAFF. Here the CDR3 DNA reads TGTGCCAGCAGCTTAAGACCCTTAAACACTGAAGCTTTCTTT.

V is TRBV10-2 and J is TRBJ2-5; no definite D call. V was cut by 3 bases and J by 1 base, with 6 bases left in between. Per germline, CDR1 WSHSY and CDR2 SAAADI. This CDR3 contains 13 residues. The CDR3 sequence: CASSESGQETQYF. DNA of the CDR3: TGCGCCAGCAGTGAATCCGGCCAAGAGACCCAGTACTTC.

CDR3 region: CASNEGWREQYF. Written as DNA, the CDR3 is TGTGCCAGCAACGAAGGGTGGAGGGAGCAGTACTTC. The V call is TRBV11-2, the J call TRBJ2-7; weak D call: TRBD2 (5 bases). CDR1 and CDR2 from the germline V gene are SGHAT and FQNNGV. Trimming took 7 bases from V and 7 from J, leaving 14 bases between them. There are 12 residues in the CDR3.

The V call is TRBV4-1, the J call TRBJ2-7; 12 bases map to TRBD1. V lost 4 bases to trimming and J lost 4 bases; unmatched junction nucleotides: 2. In germline, CDR1 is MGHRA, CDR2 YSYEKL. The CDR3 is made up of 14 amino acids. This CDR3 is CASSLGQGAYEQYF. Here the CDR3 DNA reads TGCGCCAGCAGCCTGGGACAGGGGGCGTACGAGCAGTACTTC.

The chain uses TRBV25-1 and TRBJ1-6; tentatively, D is TRBD1 (5 bases). The CDR3 has 15 amino acids. V lost 2 bases to trimming and J lost 9 bases, with 14 bases between them. Germline CDR1 and CDR2: MGHDK and SYGVNS. In DNA, the CDR3 is TGTGCCAGCAGTGAACGGCTAGGGGCCGGTTCACCCCTCCACTTT. Encoded protein: CASSERLGAGSPLHF.